This record looks at one T cell receptor beta chain sequence and its context. This specimen comes from a study of blood T cells in healthy people across ages. Germline loops: CDR1 SGHNT, CDR2 YYREEE (reference sequence). Trimming took off 1 base at V and 3 bases at J, with 16 bases between the two ends. This CDR3 has 16 residues. It was around 10 milliliters of peripheral blood that were drawn from each donor. A second about 7 to 11 cycle PCR used barcoded and J-beta primers. The template-switch adaptor, which had 12 random nucleotides, put a tag on each cDNA molecule. TCRdb used MiXCR to reprocess the 5' RACE reads, holding one entry per CDR3 protein. Here the sample spans 700,000 to 950,000 distinct CDR3 sequences, roughly 50% being singletons.

The chain employs TRBV5-4 and TRBJ2-5, with D perhaps TRBD1 (6 bases). Sequencing was done on a sample of blood. This clonotype was obtained from a man aged 30 to 45 in good health. CDR3 sequence (DNA): TGTGCCAGCAGCTTGTGGGGCTTTAAGGGGGAAGAGACCCAGTACTTC. Amino acid sequence: CASSLWGFKGEETQYF.